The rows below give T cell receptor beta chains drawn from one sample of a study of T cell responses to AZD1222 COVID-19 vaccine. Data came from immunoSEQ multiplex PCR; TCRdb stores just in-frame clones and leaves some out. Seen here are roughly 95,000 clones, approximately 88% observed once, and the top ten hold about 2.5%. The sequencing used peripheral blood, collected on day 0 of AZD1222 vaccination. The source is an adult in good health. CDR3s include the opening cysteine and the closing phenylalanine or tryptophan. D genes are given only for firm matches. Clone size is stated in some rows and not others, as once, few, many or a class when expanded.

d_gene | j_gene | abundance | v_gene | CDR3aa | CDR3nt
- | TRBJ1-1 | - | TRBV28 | CASSSPKMNTEAFF | TGTGCCAGCAGTTCCCCTAAGATGAACACTGAAGCTTTCTTT
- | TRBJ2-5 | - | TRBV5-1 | CASSSGSQETQYF | TGCGCCAGCAGCTCCGGGAGTCAAGAGACCCAGTACTTC
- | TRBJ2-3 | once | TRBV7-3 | CASSFTPTGPGTDTQYF | TGTGCCAGCAGCTTTACCCCGACAGGTCCGGGCACAGATACGCAGTATTTT
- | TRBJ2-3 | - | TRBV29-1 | CSVDLITGRGTDTQYF | TGCAGCGTTGACCTTATTACAGGGAGGGGTACAGATACGCAGTATTTT
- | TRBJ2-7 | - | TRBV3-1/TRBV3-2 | CASSPMEGSEQYF | TGTGCCAGCAGCCCCATGGAGGGTAGCGAGCAGTACTTC
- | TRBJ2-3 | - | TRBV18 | CASSLYRETDTQYF | TGTGCCAGCTCACTCTACAGAGAGACAGATACGCAGTATTTT
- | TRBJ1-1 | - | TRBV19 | CASSTRTRNTEAFF | TGTGCCAGTAGTACCCGGACAAGGAACACTGAAGCTTTCTTT
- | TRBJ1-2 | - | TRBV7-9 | CASSLLQARVGYTF | TGTGCCAGCAGCTTACTCCAGGCACGGGTTGGCTACACCTTC
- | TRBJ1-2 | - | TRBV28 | CASRGDRRSYTF | TGTGCCAGCAGAGGAGACAGGCGAAGCTACACCTTC
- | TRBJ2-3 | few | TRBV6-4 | CASSDKTSGPDTQYF | TGTGCCAGCAGTGACAAGACTAGTGGCCCAGATACGCAGTATTTT
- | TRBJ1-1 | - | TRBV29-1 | CSVEDLTPVNTEAFF | TGCAGCGTTGAAGATCTGACACCCGTAAACACTGAAGCTTTCTTT
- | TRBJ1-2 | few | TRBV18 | CASSITPQDSYTF | TGTGCCAGCTCGATTACACCCCAGGACAGTTACACCTTC
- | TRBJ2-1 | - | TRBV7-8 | CASKLQQSSYNEQFF | TGTGCCAGCAAGCTCCAACAGAGCTCCTACAATGAGCAGTTCTTC
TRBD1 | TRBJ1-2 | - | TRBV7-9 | CASSLALGQGAVYYGYTF | TGTGCCAGCAGCTTAGCGTTGGGACAGGGGGCGGTTTACTATGGCTACACCTTC
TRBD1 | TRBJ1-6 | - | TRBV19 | CASSTRQGGSPLHF | TGTGCCAGTAGTACCAGACAGGGGGGATCACCCCTCCACTTT
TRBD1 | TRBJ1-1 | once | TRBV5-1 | CASSLDRGLTAF | TGCGCCAGCAGCTTGGACAGGGGGCTCACCGCTTTT
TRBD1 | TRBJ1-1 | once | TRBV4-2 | CASSLQGRGGTEAFF | TGTGCCAGCAGCCTACAGGGGAGGGGGGGCACTGAAGCTTTCTTT
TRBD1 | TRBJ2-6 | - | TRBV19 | CASSLSPGQGSPGANVLTF | TGTGCCAGTAGCCTGTCCCCCGGACAGGGCTCCCCTGGGGCCAACGTCCTGACTTTC
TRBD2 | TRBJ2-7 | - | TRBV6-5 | CASSLGLAVYEQYF | TGTGCCAGCAGTTTAGGACTAGCGGTCTACGAGCAGTACTTC
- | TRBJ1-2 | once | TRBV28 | CATQTPTGSYGYTF | TGTGCCACCCAAACCCCGACAGGTTCCTATGGCTACACCTTC
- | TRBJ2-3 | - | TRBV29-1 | CSVESGLQPTDTQYF | TGCAGCGTTGAATCGGGGCTACAGCCCACAGATACGCAGTATTTT
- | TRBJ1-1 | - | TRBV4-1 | CASSQRTSNNTEAFF | TGCGCCAGCAGCCAAAGGACATCTAACAACACTGAAGCTTTCTTT
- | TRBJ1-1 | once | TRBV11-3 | CASSIDRYTEAFF | TGTGCCAGCAGCATTGACAGGTACACTGAAGCTTTCTTT
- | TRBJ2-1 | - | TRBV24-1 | CATSDSRRNNEQFF | TGTGCCACCAGTGACTCCCGACGTAACAATGAGCAGTTCTTC
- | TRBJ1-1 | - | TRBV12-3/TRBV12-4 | CASSIRINTEAFF | TGTGCCAGCAGTATTAGGATTAACACTGAAGCTTTCTTT
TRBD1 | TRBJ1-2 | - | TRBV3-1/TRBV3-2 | CASSQTRTGVGYTF | TGTGCCAGCAGCCAGACCCGGACAGGGGTTGGCTACACCTTC
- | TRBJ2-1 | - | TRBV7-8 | CASSLAMGQQSEQFF | TGTGCCAGCAGCTTAGCGATGGGACAACAATCTGAGCAGTTCTTC
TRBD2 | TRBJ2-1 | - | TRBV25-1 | CASSELQTSGSNEQFF | TGTGCCAGCAGTGAATTGCAGACTAGCGGGAGTAATGAGCAGTTCTTC
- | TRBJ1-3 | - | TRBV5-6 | CASSPSLISGNTIYF | TGTGCCAGCAGCCCAAGCCTGATCTCTGGAAACACCATATATTTT
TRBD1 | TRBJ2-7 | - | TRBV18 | CASSPGTGRNEQYF | TGTGCCAGCTCACCCGGGACAGGGCGGAACGAGCAGTACTTC
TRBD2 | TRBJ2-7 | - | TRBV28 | CASIGGRGYEQYF | TGTGCCAGCATCGGCGGGAGGGGGTACGAGCAGTACTTC
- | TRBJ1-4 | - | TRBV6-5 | CASSYSYSRSEKLFF | TGTGCCAGCAGTTACTCTTACAGCAGGAGTGAAAAACTGTTTTTT
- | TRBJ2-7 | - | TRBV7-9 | CASSLASSDYEQYF | TGTGCCAGCAGCTTAGCTAGTAGCGACTACGAGCAGTACTTC
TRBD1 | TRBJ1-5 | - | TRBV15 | CATSRRLETGIQPQHF | TGTGCCACCAGCAGGAGGTTGGAGACAGGGATTCAGCCCCAGCATTTT
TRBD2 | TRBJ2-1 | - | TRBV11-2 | CASSLWAGESYNEQFF | TGTGCCAGCAGCCTTTGGGCGGGAGAGTCCTACAATGAGCAGTTCTTC
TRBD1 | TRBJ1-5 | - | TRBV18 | CASSLKQGDQPQHF | TGTGCCAGCTCACTAAAACAGGGGGATCAGCCCCAGCATTTT
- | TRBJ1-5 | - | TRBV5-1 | CASSEQGNQPQHF | TGCGCCAGCAGCGAACAGGGAAATCAGCCCCAGCATTTT
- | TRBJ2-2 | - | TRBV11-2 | CASSQNTGELFF | TGTGCCAGCAGCCAGAACACCGGGGAGCTGTTTTTT
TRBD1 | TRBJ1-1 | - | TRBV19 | CASSTWTGAGTEAFF | TGTGCCAGTAGTACCTGGACAGGGGCGGGGACTGAAGCTTTCTTT
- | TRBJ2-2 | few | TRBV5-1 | CASSLGQGDGELFF | TGCGCCAGCAGCTTGGGTCAGGGCGACGGGGAGCTGTTTTTT
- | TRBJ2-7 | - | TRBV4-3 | CASSQDGGYEQYF | TGCGCCAGCAGCCAAGACGGTGGATACGAGCAGTACTTC
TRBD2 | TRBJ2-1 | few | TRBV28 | CASSLNLAGGPGSYNEQFF | TGTGCCAGCAGCCTAAATCTAGCGGGAGGTCCGGGCTCCTACAATGAGCAGTTCTTC
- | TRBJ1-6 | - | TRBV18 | CASSPSLVDSPLHF | TGTGCCAGCTCACCATCCCTAGTGGATTCACCCCTCCACTTT
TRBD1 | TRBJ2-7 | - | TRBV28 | CASRTGQGQIHEQYF | TGTGCCAGCAGAACCGGACAGGGGCAAATCCACGAGCAGTACTTC
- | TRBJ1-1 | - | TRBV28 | CASKTQLNTEAFF | TGTGCCAGCAAAACCCAGCTTAACACTGAAGCTTTCTTT
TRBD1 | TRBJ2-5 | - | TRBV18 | CASSLGTEETQYF | TGTGCCAGCTCACTCGGGACAGAGGAGACCCAGTACTTC
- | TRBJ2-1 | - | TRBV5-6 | CASSGKDSKNEQFF | TGTGCCAGCAGCGGGAAAGATAGCAAAAATGAGCAGTTCTTC
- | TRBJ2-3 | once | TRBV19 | CASSLGDTQYF | TGTGCCAGTAGCTTGGGGGATACGCAGTATTTT
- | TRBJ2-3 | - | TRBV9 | CASSVAPSTDTQYF | TGTGCCAGCAGCGTAGCTCCTAGCACAGATACGCAGTATTTT
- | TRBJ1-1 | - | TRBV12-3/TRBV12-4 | CASSLRGGTEAFF | TGTGCCAGCAGTTTAAGAGGGGGCACTGAAGCTTTCTTT
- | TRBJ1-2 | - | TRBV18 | CASSPPKGLDYGYTF | TGTGCCAGCTCACCACCGAAGGGGCTGGACTATGGCTACACCTTC
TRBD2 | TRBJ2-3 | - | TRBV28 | CASSGYNGTSGTSTDTQYF | TGTGCCAGCAGTGGTTATAATGGGACTAGCGGGACAAGCACAGATACGCAGTATTTT
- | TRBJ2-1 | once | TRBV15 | CATSRDPSAEHNEQFF | TGTGCCACCAGCAGAGATCCGTCGGCGGAGCACAATGAGCAGTTCTTC